This TCR beta chain was obtained from a study of cytomegalovirus exposure and HLA in healthy donors. Study-level findings and limits: Indistinguishable V segments such as TRBV6-2 and TRBV6-3 were excluded.

Trimming pared 5 bases from V and 1 base from J, leaving 13 bases between. CDR1 is SGHTA, CDR2 FQGTGA, per germline. The CDR3 contains 15 residues. Both 60 Vbeta primers and 13 Jbeta primers went into the PCR. The table came from immunoSEQ multiplex PCR; TCRdb's copy has only in-frame clones and leaves some out. The table shows 100,000 to 150,000 clones, with over 70% occurring only once. As concerns this clone: What it binds is not known.

This TCR derives from a woman in her thirties or forties in good health and CMV-seronegative. The V call is TRBV7-3, the J call TRBJ2-3; D ambiguous. Source material: PBMCs. CDR3 sequence reads: CASSPFNQGTDTQYF. The CDR3 DNA reads as TGTGCCAGCAGCCCCTTCAATCAGGGCACAGATACGCAGTATTTT. Full variable domain (remainder filled in from reference TRBV7-3 and TRBJ2-3): GAGVSQTPSNKVTEKGKYVELRCDPISGHTALYWYRQSLGQGPEFLIYFQGTGAADDSGLPNDRFFAVRPEGSVSTLKIQRTERGDSAVYLCASSPFNQGTDTQYFGPGTRLTVL.